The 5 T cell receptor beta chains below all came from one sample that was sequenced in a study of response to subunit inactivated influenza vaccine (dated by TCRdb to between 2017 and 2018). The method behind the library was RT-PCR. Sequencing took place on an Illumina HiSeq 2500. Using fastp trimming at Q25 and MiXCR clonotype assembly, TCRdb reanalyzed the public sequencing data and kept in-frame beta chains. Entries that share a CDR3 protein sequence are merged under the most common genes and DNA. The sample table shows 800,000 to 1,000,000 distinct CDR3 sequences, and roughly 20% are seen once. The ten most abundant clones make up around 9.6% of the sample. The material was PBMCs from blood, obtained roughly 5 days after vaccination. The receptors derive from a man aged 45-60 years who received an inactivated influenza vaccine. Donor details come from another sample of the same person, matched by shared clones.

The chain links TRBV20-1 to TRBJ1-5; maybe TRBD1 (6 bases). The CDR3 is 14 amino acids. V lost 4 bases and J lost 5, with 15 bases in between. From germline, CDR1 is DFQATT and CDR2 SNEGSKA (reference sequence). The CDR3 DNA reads TGCAGTGCTAAAAAGGGGGGAGTCGATCAGCCCCAGCATTTT. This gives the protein CSAKKGGVDQPQHF.

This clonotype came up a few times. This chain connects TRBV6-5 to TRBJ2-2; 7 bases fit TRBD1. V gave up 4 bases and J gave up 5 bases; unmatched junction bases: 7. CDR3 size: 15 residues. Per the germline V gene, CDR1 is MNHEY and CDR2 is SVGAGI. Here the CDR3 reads CASSSHRGRTGELFF. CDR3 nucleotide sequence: TGTGCCAGCAGTTCGCACAGGGGAAGAACCGGGGAGCTGTTTTTT.

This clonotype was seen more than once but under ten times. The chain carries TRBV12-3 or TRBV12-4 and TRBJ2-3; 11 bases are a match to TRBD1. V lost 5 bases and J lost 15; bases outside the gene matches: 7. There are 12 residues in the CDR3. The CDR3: CASSRTGGAGYF. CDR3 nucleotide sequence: TGTGCCAGCAGTAGGACAGGGGGCGCTGGCTATTTT.

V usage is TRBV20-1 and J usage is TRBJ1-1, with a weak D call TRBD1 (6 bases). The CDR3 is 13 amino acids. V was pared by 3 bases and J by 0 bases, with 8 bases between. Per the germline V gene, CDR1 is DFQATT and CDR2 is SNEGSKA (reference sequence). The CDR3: CSASRTVNTEAFF. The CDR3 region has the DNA TGCAGTGCTAGTCGGACAGTGAACACTGAAGCTTTCTTT.

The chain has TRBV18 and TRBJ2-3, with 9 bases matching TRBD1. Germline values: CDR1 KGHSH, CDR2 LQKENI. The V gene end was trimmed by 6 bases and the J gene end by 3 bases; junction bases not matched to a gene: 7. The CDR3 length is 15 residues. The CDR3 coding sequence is TGTGCCAGCTCCCAACAGGGGGCCGGGACAGATACGCAGTATTTT. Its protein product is CASSQQGAGTDTQYF.